This T cell receptor beta chain appears in the sequencing data of a study of T-cell reconstitution after alpha-beta-depleted transplantation in children. General study findings and limits: From newly produced T cells came most of the T-cell counts and diversity one year after transplant.

Per the germline V gene, CDR1 is SGHRS and CDR2 is YFSETQ. CDR3 size: 15 residues. Between the trimmed V and J ends, which lost 2 bases and 0 bases, there was a span of 10 bases. A library of TCRbeta sequences, prepared with unique molecular identifiers, was generated. TCRdb re-derived calls from the PCR reads in MiXCR, one entry per CDR3 protein. The sample includes 200,000 to 250,000 distinct CDR3 sequences, 11% seen only once; the top ten take about 28%. Comment on this clonotype: The antigen is undetermined. This clone may be a read error of a much larger clone one base away.

The chain is built from TRBV5-1 and TRBJ2-3, with D unclear. This specimen consisted of PBMCs, obtained before TCRalphabeta/CD19-depleted stem cell transplant. This receptor was identified in a child younger than two with acute myeloid leukemia, due to receive a stem cell transplant. DNA for the CDR3: TGCGCCAGCAGCTTAACGGAGACCAGCACAGATACGCAGTATTTT. Its translation: CASSLTETSTDTQYF. Full variable domain (missing parts from reference TRBV5-1 and TRBJ2-3): KAGVTQTPRYLIKTRGQQVTLSCSPISGHRSVSWYQQTPGQGLQFLFEYFSETQRNKGNFPGRFSGRQFSNSRSEMNVSTLELGDSALYLCASSLTETSTDTQYFGPGTRLTVL.